The 11 T cell receptor beta chains in this list originate from one sample, sequenced in a study of cytomegalovirus exposure and HLA in healthy donors. PCR used 60 Vbeta primers and 13 Jbeta primers. The protocol was immunoSEQ multiplex PCR, while the TCRdb copy is restricted to in-frame clones and leaves out a portion. The profile shows approximately 38,000 clones, roughly 67% of them singletons. Sequencing was performed on PBMCs. These receptor sequences come from a man aged 45-60 years in good health and CMV-seropositive.

This clone was picked up one time. The chain uses TRBV4-1 and TRBJ1-2; D is undetermined. Per the germline V gene, CDR1 is MGHRA and CDR2 is YSYEKL. The CDR3 is made up of 15 amino acids. V lost 1 base to trimming and J lost 2 bases, with 11 bases between them. The CDR3 DNA is TGCGCCAGCAGCCAAGGCTCAGTGGGCAACTATGGCTACACCTTC. Its translation is CASSQGSVGNYGYTF.

V gene TRBV30 combines with J gene TRBJ1-1; TRBD1 is a possible D gene (6 bases). The CDR3 is 20 amino acids. The V gene's germline CDR1 is GTSNPN and CDR2 SVGIG (reference sequence). Between the trimmed V and J ends, which lost 0 bases and 1 base, there was a span of 27 bases. The CDR3 loop reads CAWSVRRESGGLLENTEAFF. CDR3 in DNA: TGTGCCTGGAGTGTCCGCCGGGAGTCCGGGGGGCTGTTAGAGAACACTGAAGCTTTCTTT.

This clone was seen a few times. This chain joins TRBV6-5 and TRBJ2-1; perhaps TRBD2 as D (5 bases). This CDR3 region has 13 residues. Germline V gene sequence: CDR1 MNHEY, CDR2 SVGAGI. V lost 4 bases and J 8 bases, leaving 12 bases between the germline ends. In DNA, the CDR3 is TGTGCCAGCAGTTTTTCTAGCTCCCATGAGCAGTTCTTC. As protein: CASSFSSSHEQFF.

The V and J genes are TRBV23-1 and TRBJ2-7; 9 bases agree with TRBD1. TRBV23-1 is assigned to the ORF class and has an uncertain function. V trimming: 7 bases; J trimming: 2 bases; junction bases outside the gene matches: 3. This CDR3 has 13 residues. The CDR3 is CASTGTGTYEQYF. The CDR3 coding sequence is TGCGCCAGCACCGGGACAGGGACCTACGAGCAGTACTTC.

This clone appeared a few times. V usage is TRBV11-2 and J usage is TRBJ2-1, with D perhaps TRBD2 (5 bases). Per germline, CDR1 SGHAT and CDR2 FQNNGV. V dropped 0 bases and J dropped 5 bases, with 11 bases sitting between them. CDR3 length equals 15 residues. The CDR3 here is CASSLDSFGNNEQFF. The DNA for the CDR3 is TGTGCCAGCAGCTTAGATTCCTTCGGGAACAATGAGCAGTTCTTC. Variable domain in full (rest from reference TRBV11-2 and TRBJ2-1): EAGVAQSPRYKIIEKRQSVAFWCNPISGHATLYWYQQILGQGPKLLIQFQNNGVVDDSQLPKDRFSAERLKGVDSTLKIQPAKLEDSAVYLCASSLDSFGNNEQFFGPGTRLTVL.

J is TRBJ2-3 and V is TRBV9; 9 positions agree with TRBD1. Germline V gene lookup returns CDR1 SGDLS and CDR2 YYNGEE. Losses at the gene ends were 7 bases for V and 1 base for J; bases not matched to a gene: 7. This CDR3 has 15 amino acids. In DNA, the CDR3 is TGTGCCAGCTCTCGCCGGGACAGGGGCACAGATACGCAGTATTTT. Encoded protein: CASSRRDRGTDTQYF.

This chain links TRBV2 with TRBJ2-3, with 8 bases lining up with TRBD1. After removal of 4 bases from V and 6 bases from J, the junction contained 6 bases not matched to a gene. Germline V lookup: CDR1 SNHLY, CDR2 FYNNEI. There are 14 residues in the CDR3. The CDR3 DNA reads as TGTGCCAGCAGTGTTTACGGACAGGGCGATACGCAGTATTTT. Translating it yields CASSVYGQGDTQYF.

This clone was detected only a few times. This sequence joins TRBV6-6 and TRBJ1-5, with no clear D. This CDR3 comprises 14 residues. V lost 2 bases and J 0 bases, leaving 5 bases between the germline ends. Germline loops: CDR1 MNHNY, CDR2 SVGAGI (reference sequence). CDR3 DNA: TGTGCCAGCAGTTACATCTTTAGCAATCAGCCCCAGCATTTT. Its protein is CASSYIFSNQPQHF.

The DNA for the CDR3 is TGTGCCAGCAACACAGCCGAACCCCTCCACTTT. Its protein product is CASNTAEPLHF. The V and J genes are TRBV2 and TRBJ1-6, with no clear D. This CDR3 comprises 11 residues. The V gene's germline CDR1 is SNHLY and CDR2 FYNNEI. V dropped 7 bases and J dropped 12 bases, with 10 bases sitting between them. The entire variable domain, with the rest obtained from reference TRBV2 and TRBJ1-6, is as follows: EPEVTQTPSHQVTQMGQEVILRCVPISNHLYFYWYRQILGQKVEFLVSFYNNEISEKSEIFDDQFSVERPDGSNFTLKIRSTKLEDSAMYFCASNTAEPLHFGNGTRLTVT.

This chain links TRBV11-2 with TRBJ1-6, with D hard to call. V shed 3 bases and J shed 10 bases, with 16 bases lying between them. Germline CDR1 and CDR2: SGHAT and FQNNGV. The CDR3 is 15 residues long. In DNA, the CDR3 is TGTGCCAGCAGCTTGGGAGGGTCCCCAAACTCACCCCTCCACTTT. Its translation: CASSLGGSPNSPLHF. Full variable domain (remainder filled in from reference TRBV11-2 and TRBJ1-6): EAGVAQSPRYKIIEKRQSVAFWCNPISGHATLYWYQQILGQGPKLLIQFQNNGVVDDSQLPKDRFSAERLKGVDSTLKIQPAKLEDSAVYLCASSLGGSPNSPLHFGNGTRLTVT.

V is TRBV7-2 and J is TRBJ2-7, with D hard to call. CDR1 is SGHTA and CDR2 is FQGNSA in the germline V gene. The ends were cut back, 6 bases at V and 3 bases at J, with 15 bases in the middle. This CDR3 contains 14 residues. CDR3 DNA: TGTGCCAGCAGTTTGACCGGGTCCATCTACGAGCAGTACTTC. This encodes CASSLTGSIYEQYF.